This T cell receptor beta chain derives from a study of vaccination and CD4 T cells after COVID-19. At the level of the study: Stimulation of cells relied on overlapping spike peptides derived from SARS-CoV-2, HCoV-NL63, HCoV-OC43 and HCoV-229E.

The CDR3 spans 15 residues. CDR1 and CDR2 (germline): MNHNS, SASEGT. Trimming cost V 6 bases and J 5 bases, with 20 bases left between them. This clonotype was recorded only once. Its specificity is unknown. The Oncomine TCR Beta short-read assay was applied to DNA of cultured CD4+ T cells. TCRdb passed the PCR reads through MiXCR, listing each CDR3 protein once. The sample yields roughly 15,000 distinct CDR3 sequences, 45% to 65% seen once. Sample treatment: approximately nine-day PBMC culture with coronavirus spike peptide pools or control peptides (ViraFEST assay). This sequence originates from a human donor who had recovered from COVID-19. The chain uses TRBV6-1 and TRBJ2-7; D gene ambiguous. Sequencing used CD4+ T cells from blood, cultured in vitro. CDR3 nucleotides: TGTGCCAGCAGCGACGTCTGGGTGCGTCGCAACGAGCAGTACTTC. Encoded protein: CASSDVWVRRNEQYF.